Below, 19 T cell receptor beta chains from the same sample are listed, as sequenced in a study of radiation and T cells in renal cell carcinoma. Described time point: blood 4 weeks post-SBRT, at nephrectomy. Documented treatment: 15 Gy SBRT to primary tumor, nephrectomy 4 weeks later. The assay was immunoSEQ multiplex PCR, and TCRdb's table has in-frame clones only and misses some. Of about 90,000 clones listed, approximately 80% were seen once; the top ten hold approximately 8.6%. This specimen was blood, taken from a patient whose treatment included radiotherapy and nephrectomy. The receptors originated from a middle-aged man with renal cell carcinoma.

The chain is built from TRBV19 and TRBJ2-7, with D unclear. Germline V gene data show CDR1 as LNHDA and CDR2 as SQIVND (reference sequence). This CDR3 comprises 14 residues. Trimming removed 6 bases from V and 2 bases from J, with 14 bases in between. CDR3 coding DNA: TGTGCCAGTAGCCCCCGGGTAGCCACCTACGAGCAGTACTTC. Translating it yields CASSPRVATYEQYF.

CDR3 region: CASSLGGGAAYEQYF. For the CDR3, the DNA is TGTGCCAGCAGCTTGGGTGGCGGGGCAGCCTACGAGCAGTACTTC. V usage is TRBV5-4 and J usage is TRBJ2-7; D possibly corresponds to TRBD2 (6 bases). The germline V and J ends were trimmed by 0 bases and 2 bases, with 12 bases remaining between them. Germline V gene sequence: CDR1 SGHNT, CDR2 YYREEE (reference sequence). CDR3 size: 15 residues.

The CDR3 spells CASSGLSAVYEQFF. In nucleotides, the CDR3 is TGTGCCAGTAGTGGTCTTTCCGCGGTGTATGAGCAGTTCTTC. The genes are TRBV19 and TRBJ2-1, with D unclear. Trimming stripped 5 bases from V and 8 bases from J, with 16 bases between. Germline-derived CDR1 and CDR2 are LNHDA and SQIVND (reference sequence). The CDR3 sequence is 14 residues long. Together with reference TRBV19 and TRBJ2-1, the CDR3 gives the full variable domain: DGGITQSPKYLFRKEGQNVTLSCEQNLNHDAMYWYRQDPGQGLRLIYYSQIVNDFQKGDIAEGYSVSREKKESFPLTVTSAQKNPTAFYLCASSGLSAVYEQFFGPGTRLTVL.

This clone was seen a single time. The V gene is TRBV27, the J gene TRBJ1-2, with TRBD1 matching 9 bases. Germline V lookup: CDR1 MNHEY, CDR2 SMNVEV (reference sequence). The V and J ends lost 5 bases and 2 bases, in that order; junction bases with no gene match: 3. The CDR3 runs 14 residues. The CDR3 DNA is TGTGCCAGCAGTCCCGGGACAGGGAACTATGGCTACACCTTC. Translation gives CASSPGTGNYGYTF.

The V and J genes are TRBV7-2 and TRBJ2-7; 7 bases match TRBD2. The CDR3 has 14 amino acids. Per germline, CDR1 SGHTA and CDR2 FQGNSA. V lost 5 bases to trimming and J lost 3 bases; unmatched junction nucleotides: 7. CDR3 in amino acids: CASSGGGGLYEQYF. The DNA for the CDR3 is TGTGCCAGCAGCGGCGGGGGAGGACTCTACGAGCAGTACTTC.

Details on this clone: Other nucleotide sequences from this sample produce the same CDR3. The chain has TRBV18 and TRBJ2-1; D may match TRBD1 or TRBD2 (5 bases each). The CDR3 contains 15 residues. Trimming shortened V by 0 bases and J by 2 bases, and 8 bases separated the two germline ends. Germline assignment: CDR1 KGHSH and CDR2 LQKENI. In DNA form, the CDR3 reads TGTGCCAGCTCACCACCCGGGGCGGCCTACAATGAGCAGTTCTTC. Translated, it gives CASSPPGAAYNEQFF.

This clone has just a few counts. The CDR3 sequence: CASIKDRVYNEQFF. For the CDR3, the DNA is TGTGCCAGCATTAAGGACAGGGTCTACAATGAGCAGTTCTTC. The chain carries TRBV2 and TRBJ2-1; TRBD1 matches 8 bases. Trimming removed 7 bases from V and 3 bases from J; junction bases left unmatched: 5. The CDR3 runs to 14 residues. Germline V CDR1 and CDR2: SNHLY, FYNNEI.

This clone was counted a single time. The CDR3 is CASTGDTQYF. The DNA for the CDR3 is TGTGCCAGCACCGGAGATACGCAGTATTTT. The rearrangement joins TRBV27 to TRBJ2-3; D gene ambiguous. The CDR3 covers 10 residues. Per the germline V gene, CDR1 is MNHEY and CDR2 is SMNVEV (reference sequence). V lost 7 bases and J lost 5, with 4 bases in between.

The genes are TRBV28 and TRBJ1-5; 11 nucleotides line up with TRBD1. Unmatched junction bases numbered 12, after V lost 4 bases and J lost 7 bases. Germline assignment: CDR1 MDHEN and CDR2 SYDVKM. The CDR3 spans 17 residues. CDR3 sequence reads: CASSSRTGTGGGQPQHF. For the CDR3, the DNA is TGTGCCAGCAGTTCCCGAACCGGGACAGGGGGAGGGCAGCCCCAGCATTTT.

The rearrangement uses TRBV10-3 and TRBJ2-5; possible D gene TRBD1, 5 bases. V was clipped by 2 bases and J by 3 bases, with 31 bases between them. The CDR3 has 21 amino acids. Germline CDR1 and CDR2: ENHRY and SYGVKD. The CDR3 loop is CAISEARYSVSDIENKETQYF. CDR3 sequence (DNA): TGTGCCATCAGTGAGGCGAGGTACTCAGTGTCGGACATCGAGAACAAAGAGACCCAGTACTTC.

V and J are TRBV28 and TRBJ2-1; D is uncertain. CDR1 and CDR2 (germline): MDHEN, SYDVKM. Trimming left V 3 bases short and J 1 base short, with 16 bases between. The length of the CDR3 is 17 residues. CDR3 nucleotides: TGTGCCAGCAGTTTTGGCCGCCAACGGGTGTCCTACAATGAGCAGTTCTTC. Translated, it gives CASSFGRQRVSYNEQFF. The complete variable domain, with remaining parts taken from reference TRBV28 and TRBJ2-1, reads DVKVTQSSRYLVKRTGEKVFLECVQDMDHENMFWYRQDPGLGLRLIYFSYDVKMKEKGDIPEGYSVSREKKERFSLILESASTNQTSMYLCASSFGRQRVSYNEQFFGPGTRLTVL.

In its sample, this clone was seen a few times. V gene TRBV5-1 combines with J gene TRBJ1-2; D is undetermined. This CDR3 has 15 residues. Germline loops: CDR1 SGHRS, CDR2 YFSETQ. Deletions cut 0 bases from V and 2 bases from J, with 11 bases between. CDR3 in amino acids: CASSLARTANYGYTF. CDR3 sequence (DNA): TGCGCCAGCAGCTTGGCCAGAACAGCCAACTATGGCTACACCTTC.

The genes are TRBV28 and TRBJ1-5; D is ambiguous. Germline V gives CDR1 MDHEN, CDR2 SYDVKM. Trimming cost V 6 bases and J 1 base, with 10 bases left between them. The CDR3 runs 14 residues. The CDR3 DNA reads as TGTGCCAGCAGAGAGACTACCAGCAATCAGCCCCAGCATTTT. Its protein is CASRETTSNQPQHF.

As regards this clone: This sample includes further DNA sequences coding for the same CDR3. The J gene is TRBJ2-3, the V gene TRBV5-1; TRBD2 might be the D (6 bases). V was cut by 4 bases and J by 0 bases, with 15 bases left in between. CDR3 size: 16 residues. Germline V gene data show CDR1 as SGHRS and CDR2 as YFSETQ. This CDR3 reads CASSPLAETSTDTQYF. The CDR3, as DNA: TGCGCCAGCAGCCCGTTAGCGGAAACAAGCACAGATACGCAGTATTTT.

V is TRBV30 and J is TRBJ1-4, with unresolved D. Trimming took 5 bases from V and 5 from J, leaving 12 bases between them. Per the germline V gene, CDR1 is GTSNPN and CDR2 is SVGIG (reference sequence). The CDR3 loop spans 13 amino acids. In nucleotides, the CDR3 is TGTGCCTGGGACTACCGGGAAAATGAAAAACTGTTTTTT. It yields the protein CAWDYRENEKLFF.

The chain recombines TRBV6-6 with TRBJ1-3; no reliable D call. Trimming took 11 bases from V and 8 from J, leaving 28 bases between them. CDR3 length equals 16 residues. Germline values: CDR1 MNHNY, CDR2 SVGAGI (reference sequence). CDR3 sequence reads: CADNIFPCPRRDTIYF. As DNA, the CDR3 is TGTGCCGACAATATCTTCCCCTGTCCCCGGAGGGACACCATATATTTT.

The rearrangement uses TRBV5-1 and TRBJ2-3; 7 nucleotides agree with TRBD2. The ends lost 0 bases at V and 5 bases at J; junction bases unmatched: 18. CDR3 size: 19 residues. The germline V gene has CDR1 SGHRS and CDR2 YFSETQ. CDR3 bases: TGCGCCAGCAGCTTGGATGGGGCTTTCGAGGGAGGGACGGAAGATACGCAGTATTTT. Translation: CASSLDGAFEGGTEDTQYF.

The J gene is TRBJ1-2, the V gene TRBV28; D is perhaps TRBD1 (6 bases). In germline, CDR1 is MDHEN, CDR2 SYDVKM. This CDR3 is 15 amino acids long. The V end was cut by 3 bases, the J end by 0 bases, with 11 bases between. The CDR3 spells CASSFGAGANYGYTF. The CDR3 DNA follows: TGTGCCAGCAGTTTCGGTGCAGGGGCTAACTATGGCTACACCTTC.

The chain carries TRBV9 and TRBJ2-1, with D unclear. CDR1 is SGDLS and CDR2 is YYNGEE in the germline V gene. V gave up 0 bases and J gave up 2 bases, with 6 bases separating them. The CDR3 spans 14 residues. The CDR3: CASSVGAAYNEQFF. CDR3 DNA sequence: TGTGCCAGCAGCGTAGGGGCAGCCTACAATGAGCAGTTCTTC.